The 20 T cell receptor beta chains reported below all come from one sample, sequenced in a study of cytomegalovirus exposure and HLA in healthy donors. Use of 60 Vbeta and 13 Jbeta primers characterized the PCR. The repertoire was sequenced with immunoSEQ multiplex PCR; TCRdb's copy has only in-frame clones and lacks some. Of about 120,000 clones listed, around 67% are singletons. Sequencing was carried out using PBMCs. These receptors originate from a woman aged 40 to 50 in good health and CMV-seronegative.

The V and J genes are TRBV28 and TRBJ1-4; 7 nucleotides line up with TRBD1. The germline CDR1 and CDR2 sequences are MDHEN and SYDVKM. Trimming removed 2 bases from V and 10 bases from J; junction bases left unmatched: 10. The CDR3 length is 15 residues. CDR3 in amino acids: CASSLPGQRGRKLFF. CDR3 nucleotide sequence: TGTGCCAGCAGTTTACCCGGTCAGAGGGGGCGAAAACTGTTTTTT.

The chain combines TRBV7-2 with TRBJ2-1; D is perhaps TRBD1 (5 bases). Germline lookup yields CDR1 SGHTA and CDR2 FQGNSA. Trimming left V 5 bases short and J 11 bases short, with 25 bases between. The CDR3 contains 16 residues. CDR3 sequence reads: CASSPIASGATDQQFF. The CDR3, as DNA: TGTGCCAGCAGCCCGATTGCCAGTGGGGCTACCGACCAGCAGTTCTTC.

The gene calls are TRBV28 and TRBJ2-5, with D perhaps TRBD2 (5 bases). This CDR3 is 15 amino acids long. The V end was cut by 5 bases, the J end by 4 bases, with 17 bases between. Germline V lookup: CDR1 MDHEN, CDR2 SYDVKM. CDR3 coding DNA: TGTGCCAGCAGTCCACCGAAAACCGGAGGAGAGACCCAGTACTTC. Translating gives CASSPPKTGGETQYF.

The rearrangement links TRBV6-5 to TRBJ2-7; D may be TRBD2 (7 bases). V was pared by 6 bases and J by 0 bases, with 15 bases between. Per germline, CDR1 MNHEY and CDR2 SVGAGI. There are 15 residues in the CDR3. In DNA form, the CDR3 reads TGTGCCAGCAGCCCTGGGGGGGCGGCCTCCTACGAGCAGTACTTC. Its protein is CASSPGGAASYEQYF.

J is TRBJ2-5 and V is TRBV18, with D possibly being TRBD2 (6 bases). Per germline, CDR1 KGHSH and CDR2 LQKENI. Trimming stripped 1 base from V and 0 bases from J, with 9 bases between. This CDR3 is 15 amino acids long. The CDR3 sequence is CASSPRGGNQETQYF. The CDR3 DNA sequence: TGTGCCAGCTCACCACGCGGCGGGAACCAAGAGACCCAGTACTTC.

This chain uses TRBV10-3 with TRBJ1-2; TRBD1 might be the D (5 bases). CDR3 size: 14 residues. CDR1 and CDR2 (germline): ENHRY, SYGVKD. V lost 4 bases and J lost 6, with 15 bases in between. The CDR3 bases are TGTGCCATCAGTGTTTCCGGGGGAGAGAATGGCTACACCTTC. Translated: CAISVSGGENGYTF.

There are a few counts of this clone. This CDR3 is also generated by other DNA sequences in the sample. The CDR3 region has the DNA TGTGCCAGCAGCGTAGCTACGGGGGGGACTGGAAACACCATATATTTT. Translation gives CASSVATGGTGNTIYF. The gene calls are TRBV9 and TRBJ1-3, with D perhaps TRBD1 (5 bases). There are 16 residues in the CDR3. V gave up 0 bases and J gave up 2 bases, with 12 bases separating them. Germline-derived CDR1 and CDR2 are SGDLS and YYNGEE.

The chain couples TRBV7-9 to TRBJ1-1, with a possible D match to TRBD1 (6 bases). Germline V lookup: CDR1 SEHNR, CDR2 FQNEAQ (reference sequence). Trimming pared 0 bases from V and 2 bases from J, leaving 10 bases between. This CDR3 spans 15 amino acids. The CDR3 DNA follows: TGTGCCAGCAGCTTAGCCTCGGGACATAACACTGAAGCTTTCTTT. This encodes CASSLASGHNTEAFF. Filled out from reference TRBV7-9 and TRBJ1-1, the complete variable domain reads DTGVSQNPRHKITKRGQNVTFRCDPISEHNRLYWYRQTLGQGPEFLTYFQNEAQLEKSRLLSDRFSAERPKGSFSTLEIQRTEQGDSAMYLCASSLASGHNTEAFFGQGTRLTVV.

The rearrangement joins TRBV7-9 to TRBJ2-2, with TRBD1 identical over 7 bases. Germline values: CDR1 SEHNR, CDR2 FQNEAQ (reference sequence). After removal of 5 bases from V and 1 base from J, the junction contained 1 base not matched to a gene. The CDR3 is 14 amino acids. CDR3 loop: CASSRQGNTGELFF. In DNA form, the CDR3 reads TGTGCCAGCAGCCGACAGGGGAACACCGGGGAGCTGTTTTTT.

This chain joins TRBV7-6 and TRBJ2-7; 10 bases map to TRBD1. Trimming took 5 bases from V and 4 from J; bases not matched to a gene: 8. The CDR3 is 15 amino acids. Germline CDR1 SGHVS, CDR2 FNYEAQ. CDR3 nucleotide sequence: TGTGCCAGCAGCGTGGGGGACAGGGGAACGTACGAGCAGTACTTC. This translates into CASSVGDRGTYEQYF.

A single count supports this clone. CDR3 protein: CSVFRTDTQYF. The CDR3 DNA is TGCAGTGTTTTCCGGACAGATACGCAGTATTTT. J is TRBJ2-3 and V is TRBV20-1; the D is unclear. The CDR3 has 11 amino acids. V was shortened by 7 bases and J by 3 bases, with 8 bases between the two germline ends. Germline assignment: CDR1 DFQATT and CDR2 SNEGSKA (reference sequence).

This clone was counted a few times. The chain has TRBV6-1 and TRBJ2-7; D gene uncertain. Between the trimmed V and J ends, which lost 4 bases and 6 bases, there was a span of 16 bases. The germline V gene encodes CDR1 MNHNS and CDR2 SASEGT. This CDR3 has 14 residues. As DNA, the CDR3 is TGTGCCAGCAGTGTAGAAGTCGGGTCGGGCGAGCAGTACTTC. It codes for CASSVEVGSGEQYF.

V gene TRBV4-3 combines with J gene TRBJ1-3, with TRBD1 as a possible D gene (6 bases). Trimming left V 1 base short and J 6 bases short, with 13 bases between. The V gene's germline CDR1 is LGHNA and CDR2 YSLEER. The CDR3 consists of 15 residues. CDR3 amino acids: CASSQGRGLVNTIYF. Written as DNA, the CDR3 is TGCGCCAGCAGCCAAGGCAGGGGCTTAGTAAACACCATATATTTT.

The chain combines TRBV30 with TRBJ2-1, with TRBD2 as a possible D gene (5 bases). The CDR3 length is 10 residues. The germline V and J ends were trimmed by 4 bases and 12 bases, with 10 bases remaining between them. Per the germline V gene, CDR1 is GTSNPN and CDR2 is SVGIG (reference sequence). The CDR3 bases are TGTGCCTGGATGAGGGCGAGGCAGTTCTTC. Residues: CAWMRARQFF.

The CDR3 DNA is TGTGCCAGTAGTAGAGATAGCGGGGGGGACACAGATACGCAGTATTTT. The encoded protein is CASSRDSGGDTDTQYF. The V gene is TRBV19, the J gene TRBJ2-3; 11 nucleotides line up with TRBD2. The ends lost 4 bases at V and 2 bases at J; junction bases unmatched: 5. Germline V gene sequence: CDR1 LNHDA, CDR2 SQIVND (reference sequence). The CDR3 totals 16 residues.

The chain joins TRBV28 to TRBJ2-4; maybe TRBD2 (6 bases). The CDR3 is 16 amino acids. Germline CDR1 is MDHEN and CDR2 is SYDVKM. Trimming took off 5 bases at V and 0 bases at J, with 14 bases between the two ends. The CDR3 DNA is TGTGCCAGCAGTCCGGACGGGAGTCTAGCCAAAAACATTCAGTACTTC. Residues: CASSPDGSLAKNIQYF.

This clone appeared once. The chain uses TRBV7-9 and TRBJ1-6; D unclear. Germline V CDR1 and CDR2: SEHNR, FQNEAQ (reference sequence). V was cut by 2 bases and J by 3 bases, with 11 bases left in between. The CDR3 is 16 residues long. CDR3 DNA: TGTGCCAGCAGCTTATCGGACTTGGACTATAATTCACCCCTCCACTTT. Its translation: CASSLSDLDYNSPLHF.

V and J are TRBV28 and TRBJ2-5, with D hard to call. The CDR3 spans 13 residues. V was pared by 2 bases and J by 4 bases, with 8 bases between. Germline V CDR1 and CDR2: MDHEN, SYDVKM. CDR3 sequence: CASSLPSLETQYF. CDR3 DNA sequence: TGTGCCAGCAGTTTACCGTCCCTAGAGACCCAGTACTTC.

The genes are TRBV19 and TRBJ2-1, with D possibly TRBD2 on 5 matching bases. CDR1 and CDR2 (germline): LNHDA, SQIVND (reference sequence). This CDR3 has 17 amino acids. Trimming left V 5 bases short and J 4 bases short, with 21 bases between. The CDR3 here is CASSPGTGLGLYNEQFF. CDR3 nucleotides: TGTGCCAGTAGTCCGGGAACGGGATTGGGCCTATACAATGAGCAGTTCTTC.

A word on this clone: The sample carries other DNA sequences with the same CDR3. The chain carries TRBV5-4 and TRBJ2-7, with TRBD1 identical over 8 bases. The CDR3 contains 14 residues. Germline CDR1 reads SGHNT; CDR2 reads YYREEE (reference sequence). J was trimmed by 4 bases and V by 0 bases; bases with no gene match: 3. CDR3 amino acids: CASSLAGGRYEQYF. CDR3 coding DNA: TGTGCCAGCAGCTTGGCAGGGGGCCGTTACGAGCAGTACTTC.